Presented here are 22 T cell receptor beta chains from one specimen sequenced in a study of blood T cell repertoires in COVID-19. TCRdb's copy holds only in-frame clones and misses some; the assay was immunoSEQ multiplex PCR. Among 100,000 to 150,000 clones listed, approximately 90% were seen once. Sequenced material: peripheral blood. The receptors originated from a man aged 45-65 years with acute or convalescent COVID-19.

This sequence joins TRBV29-1 and TRBJ1-4; 8 bases align to TRBD1. Germline V gene data show CDR1 as SQVTM and CDR2 as ANQGSEA. There are 14 residues in the CDR3. V lost 4 bases and J lost 7; bases outside the gene matches: 8. In DNA, the CDR3 is TGCAGCGTTGGAACAGGGGGACGGGGTGAAAAACTGTTTTTT. Translation gives CSVGTGGRGEKLFF.

The V gene is TRBV7-3, the J gene TRBJ2-1, with TRBD1 matching over 7 bases. Germline CDR1 and CDR2: SGHTA and FQGTGA. J was trimmed by 7 bases and V by 7 bases; bases with no gene match: 10. The CDR3 consists of 14 residues. CDR3 region: CASNPGNRGNEQFF. The CDR3 nucleotides are TGTGCCAGCAACCCGGGAAACAGGGGTAATGAGCAGTTCTTC.

In DNA, the CDR3 is TGTGCCAGCAGGAGGACAGGTTATAGCAATCAGCCCCAGCATTTT. As protein: CASRRTGYSNQPQHF. This sequence joins TRBV2 and TRBJ1-5, with 7 bases lining up with TRBD1. This CDR3 is 15 amino acids long. Germline CDR1 and CDR2: SNHLY and FYNNEI. With V trimmed by 6 bases and J by 0 bases, 5 bases remained unmatched.

The chain links TRBV11-3 to TRBJ1-2; 7 nucleotides agree with TRBD1. With V trimmed by 0 bases and J by 2 bases, 12 bases remained unmatched. This CDR3 is 18 amino acids long. Looked up from germline, CDR1 is SGHNT and CDR2 is YENEEA. CDR3 protein: CASSLESWTGRLNYGYTF. The CDR3, as DNA: TGTGCCAGCAGCTTAGAATCGTGGACAGGTCGACTAAACTATGGCTACACCTTC.

The chain is built from TRBV7-8 and TRBJ1-2; D gene unclear. Germline lookup yields CDR1 SGHVS and CDR2 FQNEAQ. This CDR3 spans 16 amino acids. Trimming removed 1 base at V and 3 bases at J, with 15 bases between. In nucleotides, the CDR3 is TGTGCCAGCAGCTTAGGGGCGGGGTGGGGAGACTATGGCTACACCTTC. The encoded protein is CASSLGAGWGDYGYTF.

The J gene is TRBJ1-1, the V gene TRBV3-1 (or the pseudogene TRBV3-2); 8 bases fit TRBD1. The germline CDR1 and CDR2 sequences are LGHDT and YNNKEL (reference sequence). The CDR3 has 16 amino acids. The trim removed 4 bases at V and 2 bases at J, leaving 9 bases unmatched. This CDR3 is CASSPSGQGFNTEAFF. CDR3 sequence (DNA): TGTGCCAGCAGCCCAAGTGGACAGGGTTTCAACACTGAAGCTTTCTTT.

This rearrangement joins TRBV20-1 to TRBJ2-7, with 7 bases identical to TRBD1. Trimming at V came to 3 bases and at J to 2 bases, leaving 10 bases not matched to a gene. The CDR3 length is 15 residues. CDR1 DFQATT and CDR2 SNEGSKA come from the germline V gene (reference sequence). This chain's CDR3 is CSASSPSTGTYEQYF. The CDR3 DNA follows: TGCAGTGCTAGTTCCCCATCGACAGGGACCTACGAGCAGTACTTC.

The rearrangement uses TRBV6-1 and TRBJ2-5; the match to TRBD1 covers 9 bases. The CDR3 consists of 16 residues. J gave up 5 bases and V 4 bases, and 11 bases lay outside the gene matches. Germline values: CDR1 MNHNS, CDR2 SASEGT. The CDR3 DNA reads TGTGCCAGCAGTGGGGGTAGGGGACAGGGACCGGAGACCCAGTACTTC. Translating gives CASSGGRGQGPETQYF.

In this sample, this clone turned up once. The chain carries TRBV28 and TRBJ1-2; the D gene is possibly TRBD1 (6 bases). V shed 8 bases and J shed 4 bases, with 8 bases lying between them. CDR1 is MDHEN and CDR2 is SYDVKM in the germline V gene. This CDR3 contains 11 residues. The CDR3 region has the DNA TGTGCCAGCGGACAGTTCTATGGCTACACCTTC. Translated, it gives CASGQFYGYTF.

For this clone: Germline and junction disagree at one end, which may indicate a read error. This chain joins TRBV5-4 and TRBJ2-3; 8 bases align to TRBD2. In germline, CDR1 is SGHNT, CDR2 YYREEE (reference sequence). The CDR3 spans 13 residues. The DNA of the CDR3 is TGTGCCAGCAGCTTAGCGGGGGTATCTTCAGGGGATTTT. This translates into CASSLAGVSSGDF.

This chain links TRBV29-1 with TRBJ1-2; TRBD1 agrees at 9 bases. Losses at the gene ends were 7 bases for V and 1 base for J; bases not matched to a gene: 4. CDR3 length: 13 residues. CDR1 is SQVTM and CDR2 is ANQGSEA in the germline V gene. The CDR3 reads CSAKTGGNYGYTF. CDR3 DNA: TGCAGCGCTAAGACAGGGGGTAACTATGGCTACACCTTC.

The rearrangement links TRBV6-5 to TRBJ2-3; 7 bases match TRBD2. V lost 2 bases to trimming and J lost 5 bases; unmatched junction nucleotides: 7. This CDR3 is 15 amino acids long. Looked up from germline, CDR1 is MNHEY and CDR2 is SVGAGI. The CDR3 DNA reads as TGTGCCAGCAGTTACCGTAGACTAGCCCAAGATACGCAGTATTTT. Amino acid sequence: CASSYRRLAQDTQYF.

The rearrangement links TRBV10-3 to TRBJ2-1; 7 bases are shared with TRBD2. Trimming cost V 4 bases and J 8 bases; bases outside gene matches: 5. The CDR3 length is 13 residues. The germline gives CDR1 ENHRY, CDR2 SYGVKD. In DNA form, the CDR3 reads TGTGCCATCAGTGGGGGAGGGAGGGATGAGCAGTTCTTC. This translates into CAISGGGRDEQFF.

This clone is a singleton in its sample. The rearrangement joins TRBV9 to TRBJ2-7, with D uncertain. Germline V CDR1 and CDR2: SGDLS, YYNGEE. The germline V and J ends were trimmed by 0 bases and 1 base, with 8 bases remaining between them. This CDR3 is built from 14 residues. CDR3 protein: CASSVGFTSYEQYF. CDR3 bases: TGTGCCAGCAGCGTAGGATTTACTTCCTACGAGCAGTACTTC. Full variable domain (missing parts from reference TRBV9 and TRBJ2-7): DSGVTQTPKHLITATGQRVTLRCSPRSGDLSVYWYQQSLDQGLQFLIQYYNGEERAKGNILERFSAQQFPDLHSELNLSSLELGDSALYFCASSVGFTSYEQYFGPGTRLTVT.

The chain is built from TRBV19 and TRBJ1-2; D is unclear. V lost 3 bases to trimming and J lost 0 bases, with 14 bases between them. The germline gives CDR1 LNHDA, CDR2 SQIVND (reference sequence). This CDR3 is 16 amino acids long. The DNA for the CDR3 is TGTGCCAGTAGTATTGTAGAGGGATTTACTAACTATGGCTACACCTTC. Protein sequence: CASSIVEGFTNYGYTF.

CDR3 coding DNA: TGTGCCACCAGCAGGGGGGTTGGACAGGGCCGATATGGCTACACCTTC. It yields the protein CATSRGVGQGRYGYTF. The chain carries TRBV15 and TRBJ1-2; 8 bases are a match to TRBD1. The CDR3 runs to 16 residues. Germline V gene data show CDR1 as LNHNV and CDR2 as YYDKDF (reference sequence). J lost 5 bases, V lost 3 bases, and 11 bases had no gene match.

The chain joins TRBV2 to TRBJ2-1; the D is unclear. V lost 4 bases, J lost 2 bases, and 9 bases lay in between. This CDR3 is 14 amino acids long. Germline assignment: CDR1 SNHLY and CDR2 FYNNEI. The CDR3 nucleotides are TGTGCCAGCAGTGTGGCCCCGACCTACAATGAGCAGTTCTTC. It specifies CASSVAPTYNEQFF. The complete variable domain, with remaining parts taken from reference TRBV2 and TRBJ2-1, reads EPEVTQTPSHQVTQMGQEVILRCVPISNHLYFYWYRQILGQKVEFLVSFYNNEISEKSEIFDDQFSVERPDGSNFTLKIRSTKLEDSAMYFCASSVAPTYNEQFFGPGTRLTVL.

This clone was seen more than once but under ten times. The chain carries TRBV28 and TRBJ2-1; 8 nucleotides line up with TRBD1. CDR1 MDHEN and CDR2 SYDVKM come from the germline V gene. The J segment lost 12 bases and the V segment lost 3 bases, leaving 16 bases of the junction unmatched. The CDR3 is 16 residues long. This CDR3 reads CASSFQNLRQGMGQFF. The DNA for the CDR3 is TGTGCCAGCAGTTTCCAAAACCTCCGACAGGGGATGGGGCAGTTCTTC. The full variable domain, in which reference TRBV28 and TRBJ2-1 provide the parts outside the CDR3, is DVKVTQSSRYLVKRTGEKVFLECVQDMDHENMFWYRQDPGLGLRLIYFSYDVKMKEKGDIPEGYSVSREKKERFSLILESASTNQTSMYLCASSFQNLRQGMGQFFGPGTRLTVL.

This chain uses TRBV24-1 with TRBJ1-2, with D uncertain. From germline, CDR1 is KGHDR and CDR2 SFDVKD. This CDR3 contains 15 residues. Trimming shortened V by 7 bases and J by 7 bases, and 21 bases separated the two germline ends. CDR3 protein: CATRAPGSSSGGYTF. For the CDR3, the DNA is TGTGCCACCAGGGCCCCCGGGTCCTCTTCGGGTGGCTACACCTTC.

This sequence joins TRBV6-6 and TRBJ1-4; D may be TRBD1 (5 bases). V was trimmed by 2 bases and J by 6 bases, leaving 13 bases between them. Germline V gene sequence: CDR1 MNHNY, CDR2 SVGAGI (reference sequence). CDR3 length equals 15 residues. Here the CDR3 reads CASSYGRAPDEKLFF. CDR3 nucleotide sequence: TGTGCCAGCAGTTACGGCAGGGCCCCGGATGAAAAACTGTTTTTT.

V and J are TRBV6-5 and TRBJ1-5; 7 positions match TRBD1. Germline CDR1 and CDR2: MNHEY and SVGAGI. Trimming took 8 bases from V and 7 from J; bases not matched to a gene: 11. The CDR3 is 14 residues long. This CDR3 is CASHGGGSGQPQHF. The CDR3 bases are TGTGCCAGCCACGGAGGGGGCTCGGGACAGCCCCAGCATTTT.

This clone came up once. The J gene is TRBJ1-2, the V gene TRBV5-1, with D maybe TRBD1 (5 bases). CDR3 length: 12 residues. Trimming shortened V by 4 bases and J by 4 bases, and 8 bases separated the two germline ends. CDR1 and CDR2 from the germline V gene are SGHRS and YFSETQ. In DNA, the CDR3 is TGCGCCAGCAGCCAAGACAGCTATGGCTACACCTTC. Its translation: CASSQDSYGYTF.